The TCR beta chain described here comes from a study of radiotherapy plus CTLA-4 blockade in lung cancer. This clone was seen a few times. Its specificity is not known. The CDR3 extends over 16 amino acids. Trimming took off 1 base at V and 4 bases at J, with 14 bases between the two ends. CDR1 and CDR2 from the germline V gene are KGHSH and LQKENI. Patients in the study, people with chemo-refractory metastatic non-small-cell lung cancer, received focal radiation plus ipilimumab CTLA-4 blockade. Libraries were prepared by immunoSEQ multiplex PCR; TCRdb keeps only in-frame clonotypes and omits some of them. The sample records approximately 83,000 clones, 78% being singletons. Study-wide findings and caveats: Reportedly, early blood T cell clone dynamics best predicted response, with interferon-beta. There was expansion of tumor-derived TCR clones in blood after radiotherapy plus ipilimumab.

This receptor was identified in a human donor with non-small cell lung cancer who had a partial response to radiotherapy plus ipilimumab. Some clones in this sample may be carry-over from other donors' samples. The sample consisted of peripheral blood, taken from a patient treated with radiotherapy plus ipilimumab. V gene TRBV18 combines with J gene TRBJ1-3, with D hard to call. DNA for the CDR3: TGTGCCAGCTCACCACTCGAGGCCCTCGCGGGAAACACCATATATTTT. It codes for CASSPLEALAGNTIYF. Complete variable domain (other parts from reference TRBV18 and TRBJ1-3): NAGVMQNPRHLVRRRGQEARLRCSPMKGHSHVYWYRQLPEEGLKFMVYLQKENIIDESGMPKERFSAEFPKEGPSILRIQQVVRGDSAAYFCASSPLEALAGNTIYFGEGSWLTVV.